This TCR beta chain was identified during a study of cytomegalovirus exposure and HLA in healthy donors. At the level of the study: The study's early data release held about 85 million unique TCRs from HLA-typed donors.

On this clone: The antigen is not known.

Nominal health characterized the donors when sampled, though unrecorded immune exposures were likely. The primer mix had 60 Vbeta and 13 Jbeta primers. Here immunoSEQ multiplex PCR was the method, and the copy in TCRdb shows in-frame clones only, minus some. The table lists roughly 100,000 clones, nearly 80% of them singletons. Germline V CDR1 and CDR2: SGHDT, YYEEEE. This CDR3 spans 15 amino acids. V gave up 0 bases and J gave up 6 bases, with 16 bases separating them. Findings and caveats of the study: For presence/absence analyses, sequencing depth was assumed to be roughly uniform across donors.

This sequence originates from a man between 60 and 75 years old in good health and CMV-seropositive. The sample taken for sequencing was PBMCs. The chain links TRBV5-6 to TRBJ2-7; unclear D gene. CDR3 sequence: CASSLGPSFNFEQYF. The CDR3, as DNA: TGTGCCAGCAGCTTGGGACCTAGTTTTAACTTCGAGCAGTACTTC. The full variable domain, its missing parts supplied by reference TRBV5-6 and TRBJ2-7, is DAGVTQSPTHLIKTRGQQVTLRCSPKSGHDTVSWYQQALGQGPQFIFQYYEEEERQRGNFPDRFSGHQFPNYSSELNVNALLLGDSALYLCASSLGPSFNFEQYFGPGTRLTVT.